This T cell receptor (beta chain) was recorded in a study of prognosis after radiotherapy for stage I lung cancer. Background on the study: Under 15 of the patients were found to have newly diagnosed primary stage I lung tumors, and five were living with oligometastatic NSCLC after surgical resection of the primary tumor. It was considered that all non-small cell lung cancer patients were medically inoperable. For radiotherapy, patients got SBRT split into 3 to 5 fractions, giving a biologically effective dose of at least 100 Gy. Regarding the study as a whole: Lower values of Shannon entropy after stereotactic body radiation therapy were seen in patients who developed distant metastases.

At least ten counts were recorded for this clonotype. Antigen: not known. Two-round multiplex PCR on genomic DNA was the method by which TCR beta CDR3 was amplified. The first PCR round targeted every TRBV and TRBJ gene with specific primers. TCRdb called the multiplex PCR reads again in MiXCR, with one record for every CDR3 protein. The table lists 50,000 or so distinct CDR3 sequences, less than 35% of them singletons. Germline CDR1 and CDR2: SNHLY and FYNNEI. This CDR3 contains 15 residues. J lost 4 bases, V lost 6 bases, and 11 bases had no gene match. The rearrangement joins TRBV2 to TRBJ2-7, with 8 bases identical to TRBD1. Sequences were derived from PBMCs, sampled before or after stereotactic body radiation therapy (not recorded which). The clonotype originates from a donor older than 45 with non-small cell lung cancer. CDR3 DNA sequence: TGTGCCAGCAGATTCCTCAGGGGGCAAGAGTACGAGCAGTACTTC. This codes for CASRFLRGQEYEQYF.